This TCR beta chain was sequenced in a study of blood T cell repertoires in COVID-19 (dated by TCRdb to 2019 to 2021). About the investigation overall: Samples from collaborators originated in the United States, Italy and Spain and spanned both the acute and convalescent phases of COVID-19. The material from the prospective study consisted of cDNA or gDNA derived from T cells, B-cell-depleted T cells, or PBMCs. Deeply sampled blood TCRbeta repertoires from subjects exposed to, actively infected with, or recovered from COVID-19 were included in the dataset. The repertoires were released in a freely available public database intended as a resource for research on the immune response to SARS-CoV-2. Samples came from the ongoing ImmuneRACE study (first 160 participants) plus 1,254 subjects from 6 global collaborators. The sample metadata nearly always contained a de-identified subject ID, COVID-19 status, age in years and sex. HLA class I and class II types, where available, came from metadata supplied by the sample provider rather than from assay-based typing. What the authors observed across the whole study: Clinical and demographic metadata were provided uncurated, with the amount varying by source and participant.

In the case of this clone: The antigen this receptor binds is unknown. Base qualities are not provided; no much larger clone lies one nucleotide away.

The immunoSEQ Assay, a bias-controlled multiplex PCR, was used to amplify TCRbeta CDR3 regions from genomic DNA. Per the original workflow: The number of nucleated cells in each sample was estimated by amplification of reference gene primers within the assay. To quantify the absolute abundance of each unique TCRbeta CDR3 rearrangement, sequence reads were collapsed and filtered. For each sample, productive Simpson clonality was calculated by taking the square root of Simpson's diversity index across productive rearrangements. Held by TCRdb, this immuneACCESS table contains in-frame sequences only and omits some clones. Under half of the omission traces to an unresolved V gene where checked; the cause of the rest is unknown. That table is the source of V, J and clone size, and D and trimming were worked out from the DNA. Recorded for this sample are hundreds of thousands of clones; about 87% of them occurred a single time. About 2.5% of the sample lies in the top ten.

In the prospective study, participants were about 18 to 90 years old, resided in about two dozen geographic areas of the United States, and were enrolled through a virtual design. Cohort assignment in the prospective study relied on participant-reported clinical history from a screening survey and a study questionnaire. Each participant in the prospective study had whole blood, serum and a nasopharyngeal or oropharyngeal swab collected by mobile phlebotomists. Additional blood draws and questionnaires over an approximately two-month period could optionally be provided by prospective study participants. Blood samples from the prospective study were shipped frozen or at room temperature prior to DNA extraction. V lost 4 bases and J lost 4 bases, and the count of bases not matched to a germline gene is 4. Including the terminal cysteine and phenylalanine, the CDR3 comprises 14 residues. The only DNA kept is the CDR3, 42 bases in frame from the first base. As encoded in the germline V gene (reference sequence), CDR1 is SGHNT while CDR2 is YYREEE.

Recombination connected TRBV5-4 to TRBJ2-7; TRBD1 matches 11 bases in the middle. The receptor's source is a woman aged 25 to 45 with acute COVID-19. The sequenced sample consisted of PBMCs or T cells enriched from blood (not recorded which). The DNA sequence is TGTGCCAGCAGCGCCGGGACAGGGGGATACGAGCAGTACTTC. Its amino acids are CASSAGTGGYEQYF.